This T cell receptor beta chain was sequenced for a study of T cell repertoires in ileal Crohn's disease. Study details: Biopsies of inflamed ileum from the surgical specimen form M0 samples.

Sequenced by immunoSEQ multiplex PCR; TCRdb stores in-frame clones only, minus some. The repertoire consists of some 17,000 clones, with 70% to 80% occurring once and the leading ten covering 4.2%. Study conclusions and caveats: Compared with non-smokers, active smokers at surgery showed more clonal expansions.

Trimming took 2 bases from V and 3 from J; bases not matched to a gene: 8. Germline CDR1 is MNHEY and CDR2 is SVGAGI. The CDR3 extends over 16 amino acids. Time point meaning: inflamed ileum from the surgical specimen. Adults with ileal or ileocolonic Crohn's disease and an indication for resection were eligible. This clone was seen just once. What it recognizes is unknown. What was sequenced was ileal tissue. The chain links TRBV6-5 to TRBJ2-7, with 9 bases fitting TRBD2. The clonotype was recovered from an adult with Crohn's disease. The CDR3 nucleotides read TGTGCCAGCAGTTACCTTAGCGGGAGCGTTATCTACGAGCAGTACTTC. Its protein product is CASSYLSGSVIYEQYF.